This T cell receptor (beta chain) was profiled in a study of OX40 agonist ivuxolimab in advanced cancers. In the study overall: It was permissible to have had prior anti-PD-1, anti-PD-L1 or anti-CTLA-4 therapy, and approximately 41% had some.

A remark on this clone: Its target is not known.

This CDR3 contains 15 residues. CDR1 and CDR2 from the germline V gene are SGHRS and YFSETQ. V dropped 0 bases and J dropped 3 bases, with 11 bases sitting between them. Whole-study findings and limits: Expansion of clones was among the lowest in partial responders at 0.1-3.0 mg/kg.

No patient had autoimmune disease or received systemic immunosuppression. TCRdb's copy holds only in-frame clones and misses some; the assay was immunoSEQ multiplex PCR. The sample has 54,000 or so clones, approximately 87% seen once. The receptor comes from an adult with an advanced solid tumor such as melanoma, head and neck, liver or kidney cancer. Here the sequenced sample was CD4+ or CD8+ T cells sorted from blood, taken in a trial of the OX40 agonist ivuxolimab. This sequence joins TRBV5-1 and TRBJ2-3, with no clear D. CDR3 amino acids: CASSLAGKVTDTQYF. CDR3 in DNA: TGCGCCAGCAGCTTGGCCGGCAAAGTTACAGATACGCAGTATTTT.